This TCR beta chain was documented in a study of OX40 agonist ivuxolimab in advanced cancers. Study summary: The treatment was a fully human IgG2 OX40 agonist, ivuxolimab. A diagnosis of hepatocellular carcinoma, melanoma, renal cell or head and neck cancer was present in dose-escalation patients. Of the patients, three showed partial responses, one with hepatocellular carcinoma and two with cutaneous melanoma.

V dropped 3 bases and J dropped 7 bases, with 15 bases sitting between them. This CDR3 spans 14 amino acids. Germline CDR1 and CDR2: MDHEN and SYDVKM. Clones were sequenced by immunoSEQ multiplex PCR, and TCRdb holds only the in-frame ones, with some missing. The sample carries 20,000 to 30,000 clones, 85% to 90% recorded once. The sample here was CD4+ or CD8+ T cells sorted from blood, taken in a trial of the OX40 agonist ivuxolimab. The TCR was taken from an adult with an advanced solid tumor such as melanoma, head and neck, liver or kidney cancer. The genes are TRBV28 and TRBJ1-1; D gene ambiguous. The CDR3 protein is CASSLGRHGLEAFF. The CDR3 DNA reads TGTGCCAGCAGTTTGGGCCGACACGGTCTTGAAGCTTTCTTT.